The T cell receptor (beta chain) described here comes from a study of blood T cell repertoires in COVID-19. Study-wide context: T cells, B-cell-depleted T cells, or PBMCs supplied cDNA or gDNA.

Generated by immunoSEQ multiplex PCR, the TCRdb table keeps only in-frame clones and is missing some. Of 70,000 to 95,000 clones listed, approximately 92% are singletons. The germline gives CDR1 LNHDA, CDR2 SQIVND (reference sequence). There are 14 residues in the CDR3. V gave up 7 bases and J gave up 4 bases; unmatched junction bases: 4. The chain carries TRBV19 and TRBJ2-1, with 10 bases aligning to TRBD2. This TCR was sampled from a woman older than 75 with active COVID-19. Sequencing was done on a sample of peripheral blood. CDR3 in amino acids: CASTPGLAYNEQFF. The CDR3 DNA is TGTGCCAGTACCCCGGGACTAGCGTACAATGAGCAGTTCTTC.